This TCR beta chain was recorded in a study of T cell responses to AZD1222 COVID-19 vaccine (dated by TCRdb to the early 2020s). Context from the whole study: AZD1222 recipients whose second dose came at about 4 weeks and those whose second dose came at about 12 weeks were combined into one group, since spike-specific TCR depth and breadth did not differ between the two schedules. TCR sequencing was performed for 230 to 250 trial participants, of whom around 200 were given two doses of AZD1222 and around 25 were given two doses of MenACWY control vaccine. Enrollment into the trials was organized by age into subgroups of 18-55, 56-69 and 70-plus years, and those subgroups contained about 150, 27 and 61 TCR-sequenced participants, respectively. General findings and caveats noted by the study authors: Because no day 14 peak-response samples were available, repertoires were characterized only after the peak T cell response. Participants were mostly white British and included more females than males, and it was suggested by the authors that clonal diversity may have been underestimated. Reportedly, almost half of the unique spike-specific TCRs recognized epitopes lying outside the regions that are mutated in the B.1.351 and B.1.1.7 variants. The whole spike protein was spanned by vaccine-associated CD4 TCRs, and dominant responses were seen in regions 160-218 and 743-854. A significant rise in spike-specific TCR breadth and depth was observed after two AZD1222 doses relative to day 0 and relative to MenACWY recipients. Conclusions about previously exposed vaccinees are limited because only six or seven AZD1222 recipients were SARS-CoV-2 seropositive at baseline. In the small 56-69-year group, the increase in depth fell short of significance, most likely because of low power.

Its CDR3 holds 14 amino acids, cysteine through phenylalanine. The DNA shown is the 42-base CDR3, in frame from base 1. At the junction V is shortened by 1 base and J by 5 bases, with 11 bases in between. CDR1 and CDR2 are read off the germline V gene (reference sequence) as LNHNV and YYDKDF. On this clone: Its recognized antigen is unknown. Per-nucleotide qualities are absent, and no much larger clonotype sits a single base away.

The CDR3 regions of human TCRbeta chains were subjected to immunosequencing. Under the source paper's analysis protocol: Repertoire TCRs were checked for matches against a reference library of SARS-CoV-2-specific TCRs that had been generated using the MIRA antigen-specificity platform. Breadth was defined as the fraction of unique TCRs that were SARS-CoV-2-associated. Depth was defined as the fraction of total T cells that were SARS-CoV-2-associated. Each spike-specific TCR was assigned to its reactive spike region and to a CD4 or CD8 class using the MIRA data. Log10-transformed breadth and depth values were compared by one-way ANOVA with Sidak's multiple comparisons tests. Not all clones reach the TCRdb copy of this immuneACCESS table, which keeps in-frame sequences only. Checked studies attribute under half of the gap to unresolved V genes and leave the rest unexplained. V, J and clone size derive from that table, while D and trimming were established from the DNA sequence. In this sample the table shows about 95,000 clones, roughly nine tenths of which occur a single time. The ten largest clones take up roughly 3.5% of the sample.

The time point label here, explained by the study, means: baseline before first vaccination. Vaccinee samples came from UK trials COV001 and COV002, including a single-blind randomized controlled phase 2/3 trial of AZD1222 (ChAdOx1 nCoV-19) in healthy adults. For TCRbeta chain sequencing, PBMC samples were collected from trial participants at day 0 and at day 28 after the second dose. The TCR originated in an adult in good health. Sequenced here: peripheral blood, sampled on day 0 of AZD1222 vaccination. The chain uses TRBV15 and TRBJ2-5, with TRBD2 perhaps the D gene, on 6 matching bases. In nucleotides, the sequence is TGTGCCACCAGCAGAGGGAGGGACGGGGAGACCCAGTACTTC. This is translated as CATSRGRDGETQYF.